The 17 T cell receptor beta chains below come from one sample, sequenced in a study of T cell responses to AZD1222 COVID-19 vaccine. TCRdb's table, derived via immunoSEQ multiplex PCR, lists solely in-frame clones and lacks some. In the table there are about 130,000 clones, less than 95% of which are singletons. Source: peripheral blood, taken on day 0 of AZD1222 vaccination. The receptors were gathered from an adult in good health.

This chain joins TRBV19 and TRBJ1-6; D ambiguous. Germline loops: CDR1 LNHDA, CDR2 SQIVND (reference sequence). The V end lost 3 bases, the J end lost 12 bases, and 15 bases lay between the germline ends. The CDR3 loop spans 14 amino acids. The CDR3 here is CASSILQAREPLHF. CDR3 bases: TGTGCCAGTAGTATTCTGCAGGCCCGCGAACCCCTCCACTTT.

The chain recombines TRBV24-1 with TRBJ1-5; D gene ambiguous. Germline V gives CDR1 KGHDR, CDR2 SFDVKD. The CDR3 runs 14 residues. Between the trimmed V and J ends, which lost 6 bases and 2 bases, there was a span of 10 bases. The DNA for the CDR3 is TGTGCCACCAGTCTCCCAGGCGGCAATCAGCCCCAGCATTTT. The encoded protein is CATSLPGGNQPQHF.

The chain joins TRBV12-3 or TRBV12-4 to TRBJ1-1; D might be TRBD1 (6 bases). Trimming removed 5 bases at V and 7 bases at J, with 11 bases between. The CDR3 loop spans 12 amino acids. The CDR3: CASSPQGIEAFF. For the CDR3, the DNA is TGTGCCAGCAGTCCACAGGGAATTGAAGCTTTCTTT.

Here the CDR3 DNA reads TGTGCCAGCAGTTTTCAGGGAGGGGAGGGTCAGCCCCAGCATTTT. Translating it yields CASSFQGGEGQPQHF. J is TRBJ1-5 and V is TRBV6-4, with a tentative D call TRBD1 (5 bases). The CDR3 extends over 15 amino acids. Trimming took 5 bases from V and 6 from J, leaving 17 bases between them. In germline, CDR1 is MRHNA, CDR2 SNTAGT.

The chain recombines TRBV5-1 with TRBJ2-1; possibly TRBD2 for D (6 bases). V was clipped by 2 bases and J by 4 bases, with 13 bases between them. CDR1 is SGHRS, CDR2 YFSETQ, per germline. The CDR3 consists of 15 residues. CDR3 in DNA: TGCGCCAGCAGCTTCGGGACTCTAACATACAATGAGCAGTTCTTC. Its protein is CASSFGTLTYNEQFF.

Remarks on this clone: The same CDR3 arises from other DNA sequences in this sample as well. The rearrangement joins TRBV7-2 to TRBJ1-4; 9 nucleotides agree with TRBD1. The germline V gene has CDR1 SGHTA and CDR2 FQGNSA. V lost 5 bases, J lost 1 base, and 5 bases stayed unmatched. The CDR3 spans 16 residues. The CDR3 nucleotides are TGTGCCAGCAGCCTACAGGGGGCTGGAACTAATGAAAAACTGTTTTTT. This encodes CASSLQGAGTNEKLFF.

The rearrangement links TRBV10-1 to TRBJ1-1; D ambiguous. There are 12 residues in the CDR3. With 4 bases removed from V and 1 base from J, the gap between germline ends came to 4 bases. Germline V lookup: CDR1 WNHNN, CDR2 SYGVQD (reference sequence). The CDR3 sequence: CASSGQNTEAFF. The CDR3 coding sequence is TGCGCCAGCAGTGGGCAGAACACTGAAGCTTTCTTT.

This clone appeared a single time. J is TRBJ2-5 and V is TRBV29-1; 7 bases fit TRBD1. From germline, CDR1 is SQVTM and CDR2 ANQGSEA. CDR3 size: 14 residues. Losses at the gene ends were 4 bases for V and 5 bases for J; bases not matched to a gene: 10. The CDR3, as DNA: TGCAGCGTTGTTGAAAAGGGGGCACGGGAGACCCAGTACTTC. This sequence encodes CSVVEKGARETQYF.

This chain connects TRBV9 to TRBJ2-5; 7 positions agree with TRBD2. The CDR3 has 14 residues. Germline V gives CDR1 SGDLS, CDR2 YYNGEE. The V segment lost 0 bases and the J segment 2 bases; nucleotides outside the gene matches: 1. CDR3 nucleotides: TGTGCCAGCAGCGTAGGGGGACTACAAGAGACCCAGTACTTC. Translating it yields CASSVGGLQETQYF.

The rearrangement joins TRBV6-2 or TRBV6-3 to TRBJ2-1; TRBD2 agrees at 8 bases. CDR1 MNHEY and CDR2 SVGEGT come from the germline V gene. The CDR3 is made up of 18 amino acids. After removal of 6 bases from V and 4 bases from J, the junction contained 17 bases not matched to a gene. The CDR3 loop is CASSPRLISRGVYNEQFF. The CDR3 DNA reads as TGTGCCAGCAGCCCGAGGTTGATCTCGCGGGGGGTTTACAATGAGCAGTTCTTC.

The chain combines TRBV5-1 with TRBJ2-7; 7 bases line up with TRBD1. The CDR3 is 16 residues long. Trimming took 1 base from V and 2 from J; bases not matched to a gene: 9. Per the germline V gene, CDR1 is SGHRS and CDR2 is YFSETQ. This CDR3 reads CASSLNRGTGAYEQYF. For the CDR3, the DNA is TGCGCCAGCAGCTTGAATAGGGGCACAGGGGCCTACGAGCAGTACTTC.

V and J are TRBV19 and TRBJ2-7; D is possibly TRBD2 (7 bases). Germline CDR1 and CDR2: LNHDA and SQIVND (reference sequence). The length of the CDR3 is 13 residues. V lost 4 bases, J lost 2 bases, and 9 bases lay in between. CDR3 bases: TGTGCCAGTAGTAGGGGGGGCCCCTACGAGCAGTACTTC. It codes for CASSRGGPYEQYF.

The V and J genes are TRBV27 and TRBJ2-3, with D unclear. With 3 bases removed from V and 2 bases from J, the gap between germline ends came to 9 bases. Looked up from germline, CDR1 is MNHEY and CDR2 is SMNVEV (reference sequence). The length of the CDR3 is 14 residues. In DNA form, the CDR3 reads TGTGCCAGCAGTTTCAGCCTTGACACAGATACGCAGTATTTT. This sequence encodes CASSFSLDTDTQYF.

V gene TRBV6-5 combines with J gene TRBJ1-1; the D gene is possibly TRBD1 (6 bases). Trimming pared 8 bases from V and 0 bases from J, leaving 16 bases between. Germline V gives CDR1 MNHEY, CDR2 SVGAGI. This CDR3 is 15 amino acids long. The CDR3 sequence is CASRQKGGLNTEAFF. As DNA, the CDR3 is TGTGCCAGCCGACAGAAAGGGGGGCTGAACACTGAAGCTTTCTTT.

This chain connects TRBV28 to TRBJ2-7, with 8 bases that match TRBD2. Germline V CDR1 and CDR2: MDHEN, SYDVKM. V trimming: 1 base; J trimming: 4 bases; junction bases outside the gene matches: 6. CDR3 length: 15 residues. The CDR3: CASSLSSGGIYEQYF. The DNA of the CDR3 is TGTGCCAGCAGTTTATCCAGCGGGGGAATTTACGAGCAGTACTTC.

DNA for the CDR3: TGTGCCAGCAGTTACTCCATGACAGAACCCTACGAGCAGTACTTC. Protein: CASSYSMTEPYEQYF. V is TRBV6-5 and J is TRBJ2-7, with D perhaps TRBD1 (5 bases). The CDR3 runs to 15 residues. CDR1 MNHEY and CDR2 SVGAGI come from the germline V gene. Trimming took off 0 bases at V and 2 bases at J, with 11 bases between the two ends.

V usage is TRBV11-1 and J usage is TRBJ1-2; D uncertain. V shed 7 bases and J shed 8 bases, with 17 bases lying between them. CDR1 and CDR2 from the germline V gene are SGHAT and FQDESV (reference sequence). This CDR3 region has 13 residues. CDR3 region: CASTGMGIEGYTF. The CDR3 coding sequence is TGTGCCAGCACCGGGATGGGCATTGAAGGCTACACCTTC.